This T cell receptor beta chain is drawn from a study of blood T cell repertoires in COVID-19. Study-wide context: T cells, B-cell-depleted T cells, or PBMCs provided the cDNA or gDNA that served as material.

Produced via immunoSEQ multiplex PCR; TCRdb's table is partial and in-frame only. The sample lists 200,000 to 250,000 clones, over 65% occurring once. Cohorts were based on clinical histories the participants reported. What the recovered Cohort 3 donors had was two negative PCRs, clearance, or symptom resolution. The sequenced material came from PBMCs or T cells enriched from blood (not recorded which). This TCR was recovered from a woman in her sixties who had recovered from COVID-19.

The CDR3 DNA reads as TGTGCCAGCACCCCTATGGGGGCCTCTTCACCCCTCCACTTT. Translation gives CASTPMGASSPLHF. The chain employs TRBV6-5 and TRBJ1-6, with a possible D match to TRBD1 (6 bases). Looked up from germline, CDR1 is MNHEY and CDR2 is SVGAGI. CDR3 length: 14 residues. V lost 7 bases and J lost 9, with 16 bases in between.